These 23 T cell receptor beta chains share one sample of origin, sequenced in a study of CD8 T cells in ankylosing spondylitis. Each CDR3 protein is one row after TCRdb ran MiXCR on the 5' RACE reads. The sample records about 340,000 distinct CDR3 sequences, about 20% being singletons. Sequencing input: blood, either unsorted or a sorted T cell fraction (not recorded which). Every receptor here comes from a male donor with ankylosing spondylitis or in good health (not recorded which).

The genes are TRBV7-9 and TRBJ2-7; 9 nucleotides align to TRBD2. Looked up from germline, CDR1 is SEHNR and CDR2 is FQNEAQ (reference sequence). This CDR3 region has 15 residues. V lost 8 bases, J lost 4 bases, and 12 bases stayed unmatched. CDR3 region: CASEKGGGGEYEQYF. CDR3 sequence (DNA): TGTGCCAGCGAAAAAGGGGGCGGGGGGGAGTACGAGCAGTACTTC.

Only a few counts were recorded for this clonotype. The chain joins TRBV5-1 to TRBJ1-1; D remains unclear. Germline-derived CDR1 and CDR2 are SGHRS and YFSETQ. This CDR3 has 14 residues. V was trimmed by 4 bases and J by 4 bases, leaving 14 bases between them. The chain's CDR3 is CASSQAILGTEAFF. The CDR3 bases are TGCGCCAGCAGCCAGGCGATTCTAGGCACTGAAGCTTTCTTT.

This clonotype was seen only a few times. The rearrangement uses TRBV5-1 and TRBJ1-2; TRBD1 matches 8 bases. There are 15 residues in the CDR3. Germline V gene sequence: CDR1 SGHRS, CDR2 YFSETQ. The V segment lost 2 bases and the J segment 7 bases; nucleotides outside the gene matches: 10. The CDR3 bases are TGCGCCAGCAGCTTCTATATGGACAGGGTAATTGGCTACACCTTC. Translated: CASSFYMDRVIGYTF.

This clonotype was seen more than once but under ten times. The rearrangement uses TRBV7-3 and TRBJ2-1; TRBD2 aligns across 10 bases. The CDR3 runs to 16 residues. Germline CDR1 SGHTA, CDR2 FQGTGA. Unmatched junction bases numbered 12, after V lost 5 bases and J lost 8 bases. This CDR3 is CASSQQLAGGGDEQFF. The CDR3 region has the DNA TGTGCCAGCAGCCAACAATTAGCGGGGGGAGGCGATGAGCAGTTCTTC.

This clonotype was seen a few times. The chain has TRBV29-1 and TRBJ2-3; 8 nucleotides line up with TRBD2. Per the germline V gene, CDR1 is SQVTM and CDR2 is ANQGSEA. V gave up 4 bases and J gave up 0 bases; unmatched junction bases: 3. The CDR3 is 14 amino acids. CDR3 DNA sequence: TGCAGCGTTGGAATAGCGGGGAGCACAGATACGCAGTATTTT. Amino acid sequence: CSVGIAGSTDTQYF.

This clonotype was found a few times. The V call is TRBV29-1, the J call TRBJ2-7; D might be TRBD1 or TRBD2, each matching 5 bases. Looked up from germline, CDR1 is SQVTM and CDR2 is ANQGSEA. The V end was cut by 6 bases, the J end by 2 bases, with 8 bases between. The length of the CDR3 is 11 residues. The CDR3 is CSVRDAYEQYF. Here the CDR3 DNA reads TGCAGCGTAAGGGACGCCTACGAGCAGTACTTC.

V is TRBV28 and J is TRBJ1-4, with D possibly being TRBD1 (5 bases). V was shortened by 3 bases and J by 8 bases, with 13 bases between the two germline ends. Germline loops: CDR1 MDHEN, CDR2 SYDVKM. CDR3 length: 14 residues. The CDR3 is CASSLEGRREKLFF. Written as DNA, the CDR3 is TGTGCCAGCAGTTTGGAGGGGCGTAGGGAAAAACTGTTTTTT.

The sample holds a few counts of this clonotype. This sequence joins TRBV4-2 and TRBJ2-1; TRBD2 aligns across 11 bases. Trimming took 4 bases from V and 9 from J; bases not matched to a gene: 20. The length of the CDR3 is 19 residues. The germline CDR1 and CDR2 sequences are LGHNA and YNFKEQ. CDR3 residues: CASSPRPGTSGPQVAEQFF. Written as DNA, the CDR3 is TGTGCCAGCAGCCCGCGACCCGGGACTAGCGGTCCACAGGTGGCTGAGCAGTTCTTC.

This sequence joins TRBV6-1 and TRBJ2-7; D unresolved. This CDR3 spans 13 amino acids. Between the trimmed V and J ends, which lost 7 bases and 0 bases, there was a span of 10 bases. The V gene's germline CDR1 is MNHNS and CDR2 SASEGT. DNA of the CDR3: TGTGCCAGCAAGTCATCCCCCTCCTACGAGCAGTACTTC. Amino acids: CASKSSPSYEQYF.

The chain recombines TRBV30 with TRBJ2-2, with unresolved D. Germline CDR1 is GTSNPN and CDR2 is SVGIG (reference sequence). Deletions cut 4 bases from V and 8 bases from J, with 11 bases between. The CDR3 runs to 12 residues. CDR3 coding DNA: TGTGCCTGGAATTGGGCGACTGGGGAGCTGTTTTTT. This sequence encodes CAWNWATGELFF.

The chain has TRBV29-1 and TRBJ2-7; no clear D. V dropped 0 bases and J dropped 1 base, with 16 bases sitting between them. The CDR3 runs 16 residues. Germline V gene data show CDR1 as SQVTM and CDR2 as ANQGSEA. The CDR3 DNA is TGCAGCGTTGAAGATCCGCTGGCGACTGGTTCCTACGAGCAGTACTTC. Translating it yields CSVEDPLATGSYEQYF.

As for this clonotype: This may be a read error, as it is one base from a much larger clone. V gene TRBV6-1 combines with J gene TRBJ2-7; D is ambiguous. V was cut by 1 base and J by 2 bases, with 9 bases left in between. Germline V gene sequence: CDR1 MNHNS, CDR2 SASEGT. CDR3 size: 14 residues. CDR3 sequence: CASSEGEPAYEQYF. The CDR3 DNA reads as TGTGCCAGCAGTGAAGGGGAACCCGCCTACGAGCAGTACTTC.

V and J are TRBV29-1 and TRBJ1-2; D gene ambiguous. The CDR3 consists of 12 residues. Looked up from germline, CDR1 is SQVTM and CDR2 is ANQGSEA. Trimming stripped 7 bases from V and 5 bases from J, with 14 bases between. CDR3 in amino acids: CSAGPEPYGYTF. CDR3 sequence (DNA): TGCAGCGCTGGGCCGGAACCTTATGGCTACACCTTC.

The CDR3 reads CSASGGYNEQFF. CDR3 bases: TGCAGTGCTAGCGGGGGTTACAATGAGCAGTTCTTC. J is TRBJ2-1 and V is TRBV20-1; TRBD2 is a possible D gene (6 bases). The CDR3 sequence is 12 residues long. V was shortened by 3 bases and J by 4 bases, with 7 bases between the two germline ends. CDR1 is DFQATT and CDR2 is SNEGSKA in the germline V gene (reference sequence).

This chain links TRBV3-1 with TRBJ1-1; TRBD1 agrees at 10 bases. Germline CDR1 is LGHDT and CDR2 is YNNKEL (reference sequence). This CDR3 is 14 amino acids long. Trimming took 4 bases from V and 4 from J; bases not matched to a gene: 3. The CDR3 DNA follows: TGTGCCAGCAGCCTCGGGACAGGGGCCACTGAAGCTTTCTTT. This encodes CASSLGTGATEAFF.

The V and J genes are TRBV28 and TRBJ2-7; TRBD1 is a possible D gene (5 bases). This CDR3 is 14 amino acids long. Per germline, CDR1 MDHEN and CDR2 SYDVKM. Trimming took off 6 bases at V and 2 bases at J, with 14 bases between the two ends. The CDR3 DNA reads TGTGCCAGCAGGGAAGCAGGCAGGGCCTACGAGCAGTACTTC. Translating it yields CASREAGRAYEQYF.

This clonotype was counted between two and nine times. For the CDR3, the DNA is TGCAGTGCCGAGATGGAGGATCACAATGAGCAGTTCTTC. This gives the protein CSAEMEDHNEQFF. V is TRBV20-1 and J is TRBJ2-1, with a weak D call TRBD2 (5 bases). Deletions cut 6 bases from V and 5 bases from J, with 14 bases between. Germline V CDR1 and CDR2: DFQATT, SNEGSKA (reference sequence). CDR3 length: 13 residues.

The chain combines TRBV28 with TRBJ2-3, with 10 bases lining up with TRBD1. This CDR3 is 17 amino acids long. V trimming: 2 bases; J trimming: 7 bases; junction bases outside the gene matches: 12. Germline CDR1 reads MDHEN; CDR2 reads SYDVKM. The CDR3 DNA is TGTGCCAGCAGTTTAAGGGACAGGGGCGTTTTAGGATATACGCAGTATTTT. Translated: CASSLRDRGVLGYTQYF.

The chain joins TRBV7-9 to TRBJ2-7; possibly TRBD1 for D (7 bases). The CDR3 length is 13 residues. The V gene lost 4 bases and the J gene lost 5 bases, with 12 bases spanning the gap. The germline V gene has CDR1 SEHNR and CDR2 FQNEAQ (reference sequence). For the CDR3, the DNA is TGTGCCAGCAGCTCGGCCAGGGGGGACGAGCAGTACTTC. It specifies CASSSARGDEQYF.

The rearrangement uses TRBV14 and TRBJ2-7; maybe TRBD2 (5 bases). The germline V gene has CDR1 SGHDN and CDR2 FVKESK. V was cut by 2 bases and J by 3 bases, with 11 bases left in between. The CDR3 is 14 amino acids. As DNA, the CDR3 is TGTGCCAGCAGCCAACGAGGGTCGCGCTACGAGCAGTACTTC. Translation gives CASSQRGSRYEQYF.

V and J are TRBV11-2 and TRBJ2-1; D assignment may be TRBD1 or TRBD2 (6 bases each). V was shortened by 1 base and J by 7 bases, with 11 bases between the two germline ends. The germline gives CDR1 SGHAT, CDR2 FQNNGV. This CDR3 has 14 amino acids. The DNA for the CDR3 is TGTGCCAGCAGCTTAGTGGGGGGACAAAATGAGCAGTTCTTC. Translated, it gives CASSLVGGQNEQFF.

The chain is built from TRBV12-3 or TRBV12-4 and TRBJ2-1; 8 nucleotides match TRBD1. This CDR3 region has 12 residues. Trimming cost V 6 bases and J 9 bases; bases outside gene matches: 4. DNA of the CDR3: TGTGCCAGCAGCGGGACAGGACGTGAGCAGTTCTTC. It encodes CASSGTGREQFF.

The gene calls are TRBV11-2 and TRBJ2-7, with D unclear. The CDR3 covers 15 residues. Germline V CDR1 and CDR2: SGHAT, FQNNGV. V was pared by 2 bases and J by 3 bases, with 14 bases between. In nucleotides, the CDR3 is TGTGCCAGCAGCTTAATTCGGGCGGAAGACTACGAGCAGTACTTC. Encoded protein: CASSLIRAEDYEQYF.